The entry below gives a single TCR beta chain sequence along with its context. Its antigen is as yet unknown. Sequenced by immunoSEQ multiplex PCR; TCRdb stores in-frame clones only, minus some. The sample lists more than 85,000 clones, roughly 87% seen once, with 0.27% in the top ten. These data belong to a study of OX40 agonist ivuxolimab in advanced cancers. Trimming shortened V by 2 bases and J by 4 bases, and 7 bases separated the two germline ends. Germline V lookup: CDR1 SGHNT, CDR2 YENEEA. The CDR3 totals 13 residues. The investigators sampled blood at baseline, at cycle 4 day 1, and at cycle 7 day 1. Study-wide points: Low levels of normalized T-cell clonal expansion also appeared in some nonresponders. The 0.1-3.0 mg/kg partial responders had among the lowest clonal expansion. CD8+ T cells (on average) carried more expanded clones than CD4+ T cells.

The TCR was taken from an adult with an advanced solid tumor such as melanoma, head and neck, liver or kidney cancer. The material sequenced was CD4+ or CD8+ T cells sorted from blood, taken in a trial of the OX40 agonist ivuxolimab. This chain links TRBV11-3 with TRBJ2-3; D is uncertain. This CDR3 is CASSLQRADTQYF. CDR3 DNA: TGTGCCAGCAGCTTACAAAGGGCAGATACGCAGTATTTT.